The 25 T cell receptor beta chains presented below share a single source sample, sequenced in a study of CD8 T cells in Susac syndrome. RNA amounts of roughly 0.5 to 1 ug underwent reverse transcription with random hexamers. TCRdb processed the immunoSEQ multiplex PCR reads anew with MiXCR; each CDR3 protein has one entry. In the table there are fewer than 90,000 distinct CDR3 sequences, approximately 95% of which are singletons. Material: CD8+ T cells from PBMCs. These receptors came from a human donor with Susac syndrome.

This sequence joins TRBV12-5 and TRBJ2-7, with TRBD1 identical over 10 bases. Germline values: CDR1 LGHNT, CDR2 FRNRAP. V lost 6 bases to trimming and J lost 4 bases; unmatched junction nucleotides: 9. CDR3 size: 15 residues. The CDR3: CASGSGTGVFYEQYF. CDR3 in DNA: TGTGCTAGTGGGTCCGGGACAGGGGTTTTTTACGAGCAGTACTTC.

The rearrangement joins TRBV20-1 to TRBJ2-5; no clear D. The germline V gene encodes CDR1 DFQATT and CDR2 SNEGSKA (reference sequence). V lost 3 bases and J 0 bases, leaving 5 bases between the germline ends. The CDR3 has 12 residues. CDR3 nucleotides: TGCAGTGCTAGCCGAAACCAAGAGACCCAGTACTTC. Its translation: CSASRNQETQYF.

The V gene is TRBV28, the J gene TRBJ2-2; 7 nucleotides match TRBD1. This CDR3 is built from 16 residues. Germline lookup yields CDR1 MDHEN and CDR2 SYDVKM. J lost 6 bases, V lost 10 bases, and 17 bases had no gene match. CDR3 bases: TGTGCCATAGGGACAGCTCAATTTGTGAGTGCCGGGGAGCTGTTTTTT. It translates to CAIGTAQFVSAGELFF.

The chain is built from TRBV6-6 and TRBJ2-3; TRBD2 matches at 9 bases. Germline assignment: CDR1 MNHNY and CDR2 SVGAGI (reference sequence). The ends lost 2 bases at V and 6 bases at J; junction bases unmatched: 3. There are 14 residues in the CDR3. DNA for the CDR3: TGTGCCAGCAGTTACCCTAGCGGGACGGATACGCAGTATTTT. It encodes CASSYPSGTDTQYF.

The rearrangement uses TRBV5-5 and TRBJ2-3; the D gene is possibly TRBD1 (5 bases). V was clipped by 2 bases and J by 0 bases, with 10 bases between them. The germline V gene encodes CDR1 SGHKS and CDR2 YYEKEE (reference sequence). The CDR3 runs 15 residues. The CDR3 DNA sequence: TGTGCCAGCAGCTTAGACAGCACTAGCACAGATACGCAGTATTTT. It translates to CASSLDSTSTDTQYF.

This chain connects TRBV18 to TRBJ1-2; TRBD1 matches 7 bases. This CDR3 has 14 residues. V was pared by 2 bases and J by 6 bases, with 6 bases of the junction left unmatched. From germline, CDR1 is KGHSH and CDR2 LQKENI. The CDR3 region is CASSPRQGRDGYTF. The CDR3 DNA reads TGTGCCAGCTCACCAAGACAGGGAAGGGATGGCTACACCTTC.

This rearrangement joins TRBV5-1 to TRBJ2-2; D tentatively fits TRBD1 or TRBD2 (5 bases each). CDR3 length equals 14 residues. Germline V gene lookup returns CDR1 SGHRS and CDR2 YFSETQ. The ends were cut back, 2 bases at V and 6 bases at J, with 11 bases in the middle. CDR3 coding DNA: TGCGCCAGCAGCTTAGAGGGGAAGTCCGGGGAGCTGTTTTTT. Residues: CASSLEGKSGELFF.

Only a few counts were recorded for this clonotype. The rearrangement joins TRBV5-4 to TRBJ2-1; D is possibly TRBD2 (5 bases). V dropped 3 bases and J dropped 6 bases, with 7 bases sitting between them. The germline V gene encodes CDR1 SGHNT and CDR2 YYREEE (reference sequence). The CDR3 totals 12 residues. For the CDR3, the DNA is TGTGCCAGCAGCTACGGGATCAATGAGCAGTTCTTC. This codes for CASSYGINEQFF.

The V and J genes are TRBV11-2 and TRBJ2-5, with 9 bases matching TRBD1. The length of the CDR3 is 13 residues. Losses at the gene ends were 5 bases for V and 5 bases for J; bases not matched to a gene: 3. Germline CDR1 reads SGHAT; CDR2 reads FQNNGV. The CDR3 reads CASSPDRGETQYF. CDR3 DNA sequence: TGTGCCAGCAGCCCCGACAGGGGGGAGACCCAGTACTTC.

The genes are TRBV18 and TRBJ1-5; D is unresolved. The germline V gene has CDR1 KGHSH and CDR2 LQKENI. The ends were cut back, 5 bases at V and 0 bases at J, with 11 bases in the middle. This CDR3 spans 15 amino acids. The CDR3 DNA reads TGTGCCAGCTCAGCCCGGACGGATAGCAATCAGCCCCAGCATTTT. Its translation: CASSARTDSNQPQHF. The whole variable domain, remainder taken from reference TRBV18 and TRBJ1-5, is NAGVMQNPRHLVRRRGQEARLRCSPMKGHSHVYWYRQLPEEGLKFMVYLQKENIIDESGMPKERFSAEFPKEGPSILRIQQVVRGDSAAYFCASSARTDSNQPQHFGDGTRLSIL.

This clonotype was picked up one time. The chain couples TRBV27 to TRBJ2-5; D possibly uses TRBD1 or TRBD2 (5 bases each). This CDR3 is 14 amino acids long. The V gene lost 9 bases and the J gene lost 2 bases, with 16 bases spanning the gap. Germline CDR1 MNHEY, CDR2 SMNVEV (reference sequence). The CDR3 loop is CASSGLWGQETQYF. CDR3 DNA sequence: TGTGCCAGTTCAGGGCTGTGGGGGCAAGAGACCCAGTACTTC.

The chain recombines TRBV7-3 with TRBJ2-1; TRBD1 matches 12 bases. Unmatched junction bases numbered 15, after V lost 1 base and J lost 8 bases. CDR3 size: 19 residues. Germline V gene data show CDR1 as SGHTA and CDR2 as FQGTGA. CDR3 in DNA: TGTGCCAGCAGCTTAAGGGGAGGGACAGGGGGCAATCGGTTGGATGAGCAGTTCTTC. It specifies CASSLRGGTGGNRLDEQFF.

This sequence joins TRBV9 and TRBJ2-5; D not resolved. There are 15 residues in the CDR3. V was pared by 2 bases and J by 1 base, with 12 bases between. Germline V lookup: CDR1 SGDLS, CDR2 YYNGEE. CDR3 protein: CASSVRTGGQETQYF. The CDR3 DNA reads as TGTGCCAGCAGCGTCCGGACGGGTGGCCAAGAGACCCAGTACTTC.

The chain has TRBV27 and TRBJ2-3; 12 bases agree with TRBD2. The CDR3 runs 19 residues. With 6 bases clipped from V and 2 bases from J, the junction kept 15 bases outside the gene matches. The germline V gene encodes CDR1 MNHEY and CDR2 SMNVEV (reference sequence). For the CDR3, the DNA is TGTGCCAGCAGCGCCCCCCGTCTAGCGGGGGGGACTTTCACAGATACGCAGTATTTT. Translated: CASSAPRLAGGTFTDTQYF.

This chain joins TRBV3-1 and TRBJ2-3, with no clear D. Germline values: CDR1 LGHDT, CDR2 YNNKEL (reference sequence). V was clipped by 4 bases and J by 0 bases, with 14 bases between them. This CDR3 has 16 amino acids. This chain's CDR3 is CASSRAYGASTDTQYF. In DNA form, the CDR3 reads TGTGCCAGCAGCCGCGCATATGGAGCTAGCACAGATACGCAGTATTTT.

The chain recombines TRBV6-5 with TRBJ2-2; D could derive from TRBD1 or TRBD2 (6 bases each). In germline, CDR1 is MNHEY, CDR2 SVGAGI. This CDR3 spans 14 amino acids. V lost 2 bases, J lost 7 bases, and 11 bases lay in between. In DNA, the CDR3 is TGTGCCAGCAGTTACGACGGGGGCTTCGGGGAGCTGTTTTTT. This gives the protein CASSYDGGFGELFF.

The chain is built from TRBV7-2 and TRBJ1-4; TRBD1 agrees at 7 bases. The CDR3 is 15 residues long. The junction had 7 bases not matched to a gene; V was cut back by 5 bases and J by 4 bases. Germline V gene lookup returns CDR1 SGHTA and CDR2 FQGNSA. The CDR3 DNA follows: TGTGCCAGCAGCCCCAGACAGGGTTTTAATGAAAAACTGTTTTTT. Translating gives CASSPRQGFNEKLFF.

The chain uses TRBV5-6 and TRBJ2-3; 8 bases agree with TRBD2. CDR1 is SGHDT, CDR2 YYEEEE, per germline. V gave up 2 bases and J gave up 4 bases; unmatched junction bases: 6. The CDR3 runs 15 residues. This chain's CDR3 is CASSFITGGSDTQYF. CDR3 nucleotide sequence: TGTGCCAGCAGCTTTATAACGGGAGGGTCAGATACGCAGTATTTT.

The CDR3 nucleotides are TGTGCCAGCAGTGACGTGTCACTAGCGGGATTCCAAGAGACCCAGTACTTC. Translating it yields CASSDVSLAGFQETQYF. V gene TRBV27 combines with J gene TRBJ2-5; 10 bases map to TRBD2. Germline V CDR1 and CDR2: MNHEY, SMNVEV (reference sequence). Germline trimming cut 5 bases from V and 1 base from J; bases unmatched to any gene: 10. The CDR3 runs to 17 residues.

The chain joins TRBV18 to TRBJ1-3; D is ambiguous. V shed 2 bases and J shed 3 bases, with 11 bases lying between them. This CDR3 contains 15 residues. Looked up from germline, CDR1 is KGHSH and CDR2 is LQKENI. The CDR3 spells CASSPRAGSGNTIYF. The CDR3 DNA follows: TGTGCCAGCTCACCAAGGGCGGGGAGTGGAAACACCATATATTTT.

This CDR3 reads CSARFEGLRGTQYF. Here the CDR3 DNA reads TGCAGTGCTAGATTCGAGGGCCTCCGTGGTACGCAGTATTTT. The J gene is TRBJ2-3, the V gene TRBV20-1, with D perhaps TRBD2 (5 bases). Germline CDR1 reads DFQATT; CDR2 reads SNEGSKA (reference sequence). The CDR3 length is 14 residues. V lost 2 bases to trimming and J lost 8 bases, with 17 bases between them.

This chain connects TRBV12-3 or TRBV12-4 to TRBJ2-3; D is unresolved. V was clipped by 6 bases and J by 2 bases, with 6 bases between them. The CDR3 covers 12 residues. The CDR3 region has the DNA TGTGCCAGCAGCTCACACACAGATACGCAGTATTTT. Its translation is CASSSHTDTQYF.

This clonotype was detected only a few times. The rearrangement links TRBV30 to TRBJ2-7; the D is unclear. The germline V and J ends were trimmed by 0 bases and 3 bases, with 6 bases remaining between them. The germline V gene encodes CDR1 GTSNPN and CDR2 SVGIG (reference sequence). CDR3 length equals 12 residues. The CDR3 sequence is CAWSVGSYEQYF. The CDR3 DNA reads as TGTGCCTGGAGTGTGGGCAGCTACGAGCAGTACTTC.

The chain links TRBV6-5 to TRBJ2-7, with D uncertain. V was pared by 0 bases and J by 3 bases, with 9 bases between. Germline V CDR1 and CDR2: MNHEY, SVGAGI. This CDR3 contains 14 residues. In DNA form, the CDR3 reads TGTGCCAGCAGTTACTCTCGGCAGCTCTACGAGCAGTACTTC. This encodes CASSYSRQLYEQYF.

The chain has TRBV5-8 and TRBJ2-2; 9 bases are shared with TRBD1. There are 17 residues in the CDR3. With V trimmed by 1 base and J by 3 bases, 7 bases remained unmatched. Germline CDR1 is SGHTS and CDR2 is YDEGEE. The CDR3 is CASSLYGTGRDTGELFF. CDR3 bases: TGTGCCAGCAGCTTGTATGGGACAGGGCGGGACACCGGGGAGCTGTTTTTT.